Below are 26 T cell receptor beta chains sequenced from a single sample in a study of blood T cell repertoires in COVID-19. Profiled with immunoSEQ multiplex PCR; TCRdb holds only in-frame clones, not every one. The sample yields some 200,000 clones, around nine tenths seen once. The sequenced sample was peripheral blood. These receptors were collected from a man aged 60 to 69 with active or convalescent COVID-19.

The V gene is TRBV5-1, the J gene TRBJ2-2; 7 nucleotides line up with TRBD1. CDR3 length: 15 amino acids. CDR1 and CDR2 (germline): SGHRS, YFSETQ. V dropped 4 bases and J dropped 5; count of bases not matched to a gene: 8. The CDR3 DNA sequence: TGCGCCAGCAGCGGGGACAGATTCTTGACCGGGGAGCTGTTTTTT. This codes for CASSGDRFLTGELFF.

The rearrangement uses TRBV5-1 and TRBJ1-3, with D perhaps matching TRBD1 (6 bases). Germline-derived CDR1 and CDR2 are SGHRS and YFSETQ. V dropped 5 bases and J dropped 2 bases, with 14 bases sitting between them. The CDR3 runs 15 residues. The CDR3 protein is CASSQQGSAGNTIYF. DNA of the CDR3: TGCGCCAGCAGTCAACAGGGTTCGGCTGGAAACACCATATATTTT.

The V and J genes are TRBV2 and TRBJ2-7; 13 bases match TRBD2. From germline, CDR1 is SNHLY and CDR2 FYNNEI. V was clipped by 3 bases and J by 4 bases; unmatched bases: 3. The CDR3 is 15 amino acids. The CDR3 DNA follows: TGTGCCAGCAGTGATAGACTAGCGGGGGGTTACGAGCAGTACTTC. Translated: CASSDRLAGGYEQYF.

This chain joins TRBV4-1 and TRBJ2-5, with 10 bases identical to TRBD2. There are 16 residues in the CDR3. Germline CDR1 is MGHRA and CDR2 is YSYEKL. V dropped 3 bases and J dropped 5; count of bases not matched to a gene: 9. The chain's CDR3 is CASSQLSGGAWETQYF. DNA of the CDR3: TGCGCCAGCAGCCAGTTGAGCGGGGGGGCGTGGGAGACCCAGTACTTC.

This clone is a singleton in its sample. The chain carries TRBV18 and TRBJ1-1; D possibly corresponds to TRBD1 (5 bases). The CDR3 consists of 15 residues. Germline V gene data show CDR1 as KGHSH and CDR2 as LQKENI. The ends were cut back, 2 bases at V and 1 base at J, with 11 bases in the middle. CDR3 coding DNA: TGTGCCAGCTCACCATTTGGCGGGGGGAACACTGAAGCTTTCTTT. Amino acid sequence: CASSPFGGGNTEAFF.

The V call is TRBV25-1, the J call TRBJ1-6; tentatively, D is TRBD1 (5 bases). The germline V gene has CDR1 MGHDK and CDR2 SYGVNS. The V end was cut by 7 bases, the J end by 8 bases, with 12 bases between. There are 13 residues in the CDR3. As DNA, the CDR3 is TGTGCCAGCATCGATAGGGGTGATTCACCCCTCCACTTT. Its translation: CASIDRGDSPLHF. Full variable domain (outside the CDR3, taken from reference TRBV25-1 and TRBJ1-6): EADIYQTPRYLVIGTGKKITLECSQTMGHDKMYWYQQDPGMELHLIHYSYGVNSTEKGDLSSESTVSRIRTEHFPLTLESARPSHTSQYLCASIDRGDSPLHFGNGTRLTVT.

This clone came up once. V usage is TRBV29-1 and J usage is TRBJ1-1, with 8 bases identical to TRBD1. The CDR3 is 16 amino acids. CDR1 and CDR2 from the germline V gene are SQVTM and ANQGSEA. Trimming removed 3 bases from V and 2 bases from J; junction bases left unmatched: 11. This CDR3 reads CSVEGWTGNPNTEAFF. The CDR3 region has the DNA TGCAGCGTTGAGGGGTGGACAGGGAATCCCAACACTGAAGCTTTCTTT.

This chain uses TRBV5-4 with TRBJ2-7, with a tentative D call TRBD1 (6 bases). The ends were cut back, 3 bases at V and 4 bases at J, with 17 bases in the middle. The CDR3 is 15 residues long. Germline V gene sequence: CDR1 SGHNT, CDR2 YYREEE (reference sequence). In nucleotides, the CDR3 is TGTGCCAGCAGCTCTCAAGTGGGGGCGAGGTACGAGCAGTACTTC. Translation gives CASSSQVGARYEQYF.

The genes are TRBV3-1 (or the pseudogene TRBV3-2) and TRBJ2-1, with D perhaps matching TRBD1 (6 bases). The CDR3 is made up of 14 amino acids. The germline CDR1 and CDR2 sequences are LGHDT and YNNKEL (reference sequence). The germline V and J ends were trimmed by 1 base and 8 bases, with 12 bases remaining between them. DNA of the CDR3: TGTGCCAGCAGCCAAGGGACAGTCATCGATGAGCAGTTCTTC. This codes for CASSQGTVIDEQFF.

This chain links TRBV19 with TRBJ2-7; 8 nucleotides line up with TRBD1. The trim removed 2 bases at V and 6 bases at J, leaving 3 bases unmatched. Germline V gene lookup returns CDR1 LNHDA and CDR2 SQIVND (reference sequence). This CDR3 is built from 13 residues. In DNA, the CDR3 is TGTGCCAGTAGTATATACGACAGGGGCGAGCAGTACTTC. Protein: CASSIYDRGEQYF. Together with reference TRBV19 and TRBJ2-7, the CDR3 gives the full variable domain: DGGITQSPKYLFRKEGQNVTLSCEQNLNHDAMYWYRQDPGQGLRLIYYSQIVNDFQKGDIAEGYSVSREKKESFPLTVTSAQKNPTAFYLCASSIYDRGEQYFGPGTRLTVT.

As DNA, the CDR3 is TGCGCCAGCAGTGAGGCTGGGGCTGGCACAGATACGCAGTATTTT. Its translation is CASSEAGAGTDTQYF. The chain carries TRBV10-2 and TRBJ2-3; maybe TRBD1 (5 bases). CDR3 length equals 15 residues. Trimming removed 2 bases from V and 1 base from J, with 10 bases in between. Per germline, CDR1 WSHSY and CDR2 SAAADI.

This rearrangement joins TRBV3-1 (or the pseudogene TRBV3-2) to TRBJ1-2, with no clear D. The length of the CDR3 is 11 residues. Germline CDR1 is LGHDT and CDR2 is YNNKEL (reference sequence). The V end was cut by 4 bases, the J end by 8 bases, with 8 bases between. This CDR3 is CASSRGEGYTF. The DNA of the CDR3 is TGTGCCAGCAGCCGCGGGGAGGGCTACACCTTC.

The gene calls are TRBV6-6 and TRBJ2-2; no clear D gene. The CDR3 has 14 residues. V lost 4 bases, J lost 0 bases, and 6 bases lay in between. CDR1 and CDR2 from the germline V gene are MNHNY and SVGAGI (reference sequence). The CDR3 nucleotides are TGTGCCAGCAGTTCCGACACGAACACCGGGGAGCTGTTTTTT. This translates into CASSSDTNTGELFF.

V and J are TRBV18 and TRBJ2-6; perhaps TRBD1 as D (5 bases). In germline, CDR1 is KGHSH, CDR2 LQKENI. Trimming removed 3 bases at V and 4 bases at J, with 13 bases between. CDR3 length: 16 amino acids. The CDR3: CASSPLTGAGANVLTF. The CDR3 DNA reads as TGTGCCAGCTCACCCTTGACTGGGGCCGGGGCCAACGTCCTGACTTTC.

This clone was seen just once. The chain has TRBV7-9 and TRBJ1-5; 7 bases are shared with TRBD1. V lost 3 bases to trimming and J lost 6 bases; unmatched junction nucleotides: 2. Germline V gene lookup returns CDR1 SEHNR and CDR2 FQNEAQ (reference sequence). The CDR3 extends over 13 amino acids. The CDR3 loop reads CASSFSGGQPQHF. CDR3 nucleotides: TGTGCCAGCAGCTTCTCAGGGGGTCAGCCCCAGCATTTT.

The CDR3 sequence: CASSELGGYNTGELFF. CDR3 DNA sequence: TGTGCCAGCAGTGAACTCGGGGGGTACAACACCGGGGAGCTGTTTTTT. This rearrangement joins TRBV6-1 to TRBJ2-2; TRBD2 agrees at 7 bases. This CDR3 comprises 16 residues. Trimming took 2 bases from V and 2 from J; bases not matched to a gene: 5. Germline V gene lookup returns CDR1 MNHNS and CDR2 SASEGT.

V is TRBV5-1 and J is TRBJ2-3; 10 positions match TRBD1. Germline V gives CDR1 SGHRS, CDR2 YFSETQ. J was trimmed by 1 base and V by 4 bases; bases with no gene match: 6. This CDR3 spans 16 amino acids. The CDR3 sequence is CASSPGGTGGTDTQYF. The CDR3 coding sequence is TGCGCCAGCAGCCCGGGAGGGACAGGGGGCACAGATACGCAGTATTTT.

The V and J genes are TRBV18 and TRBJ2-5; the D gene is possibly TRBD1 (5 bases). This CDR3 spans 14 amino acids. Germline loops: CDR1 KGHSH, CDR2 LQKENI. Deletions cut 6 bases from V and 6 bases from J, with 17 bases between. This CDR3 reads CASSGQQVLKTQYF. CDR3 nucleotide sequence: TGTGCCAGCTCGGGGCAGCAAGTTTTAAAGACCCAGTACTTC.

The gene calls are TRBV19 and TRBJ1-1, with 8 bases aligning to TRBD1. The CDR3 has 14 amino acids. V gave up 10 bases and J gave up 2 bases; unmatched junction bases: 9. Per germline, CDR1 LNHDA and CDR2 SQIVND (reference sequence). CDR3 loop: CATNDRGINTEAFF. The DNA for the CDR3 is TGTGCCACTAACGACAGGGGTATTAACACTGAAGCTTTCTTT.

The V and J genes are TRBV7-2 and TRBJ2-5; no firm D call. The CDR3 runs 15 residues. Per the germline V gene, CDR1 is SGHTA and CDR2 is FQGNSA. V lost 4 bases and J 4 bases, leaving 16 bases between the germline ends. CDR3 DNA: TGTGCCAGCAGCTCCCGGGTCGAGCAAACAGAGACCCAGTACTTC. Residues: CASSSRVEQTETQYF.

Worth noting for this clone: Other DNA sequences in the sample encode the same CDR3. The V and J genes are TRBV6-5 and TRBJ2-3, with a possible D match to TRBD2 (6 bases). With 0 bases removed from V and 2 bases from J, the gap between germline ends came to 9 bases. Looked up from germline, CDR1 is MNHEY and CDR2 is SVGAGI. This CDR3 has 15 amino acids. Here the CDR3 DNA reads TGTGCCAGCAGTTACTCCCGGGGGTACACAGATACGCAGTATTTT. Translating it yields CASSYSRGYTDTQYF.

This rearrangement joins TRBV10-2 to TRBJ1-2; D possibly corresponds to TRBD1 (6 bases). The V end was cut by 4 bases, the J end by 5 bases, with 8 bases between. The V gene's germline CDR1 is WSHSY and CDR2 SAAADI. This CDR3 is built from 12 residues. CDR3 nucleotide sequence: TGCGCCAGCAGTGCTACAGGGTATGGCTACACCTTC. Translation: CASSATGYGYTF.

The V call is TRBV2, the J call TRBJ1-1; the D gene is possibly TRBD1 (5 bases). The V and J ends lost 4 bases and 4 bases respectively, with 13 bases between them. The CDR3 extends over 14 amino acids. Germline CDR1 reads SNHLY; CDR2 reads FYNNEI. CDR3 nucleotides: TGTGCCAGCAGTGTTTATGGGGGAGGCACTGAAGCTTTCTTT. Translating it yields CASSVYGGGTEAFF.

This clone has only one observation. The V gene is TRBV19, the J gene TRBJ2-3; weak D call: TRBD1 (5 bases). CDR1 LNHDA and CDR2 SQIVND come from the germline V gene (reference sequence). Deletions cut 4 bases from V and 2 bases from J, with 22 bases between. The CDR3 totals 18 residues. The CDR3 DNA follows: TGTGCCAGTAGTAACCCTTGGGGCTACTTAAAAAACACAGATACGCAGTATTTT. Translating gives CASSNPWGYLKNTDTQYF.

The V gene is TRBV6-6, the J gene TRBJ1-1; D may be TRBD1 (5 bases). Germline CDR1 reads MNHNY; CDR2 reads SVGAGI (reference sequence). The CDR3 spans 14 residues. Trimming shortened V by 2 bases and J by 4 bases, and 11 bases separated the two germline ends. The DNA for the CDR3 is TGTGCCAGCAGTTACCAGGAGGGGAGCACTGAAGCTTTCTTT. Translation: CASSYQEGSTEAFF.

This chain connects TRBV4-1 to TRBJ2-1; TRBD1 matches at 8 bases. The V gene end was trimmed by 3 bases and the J gene end by 8 bases; junction bases not matched to a gene: 15. There are 17 residues in the CDR3. Germline-derived CDR1 and CDR2 are MGHRA and YSYEKL. This CDR3 reads CASSQTSRGRGSDEQFF. The CDR3 DNA sequence: TGCGCCAGCAGCCAGACATCCAGGGGGCGCGGGTCGGATGAGCAGTTCTTC.